These 25 T cell receptor beta chains were all obtained from the same sample, sequenced in a study of blood T cell repertoires in COVID-19. Method: immunoSEQ multiplex PCR; TCRdb's copy keeps in-frame clones and lacks some. The data contain a few hundred thousand clones, roughly 91% of them singletons. Sequencing was done on a sample of peripheral blood. The receptors were sampled from a man aged 50-60 years with active or convalescent COVID-19.

CDR3 nucleotides: TGTGCCAGCAGCTCCCCCGACACCACAGATACGCAGTATTTT. This sequence encodes CASSSPDTTDTQYF. V is TRBV7-3 and J is TRBJ2-3, with unresolved D. Germline values: CDR1 SGHTA, CDR2 FQGTGA. This CDR3 is built from 14 residues. Trimming cost V 4 bases and J 2 bases, with 10 bases left between them.

This rearrangement joins TRBV5-6 to TRBJ1-1; possible D gene TRBD1, 5 bases. CDR3 length: 14 amino acids. Per germline, CDR1 SGHDT and CDR2 YYEEEE. V was clipped by 4 bases and J by 1 base, with 11 bases between them. DNA for the CDR3: TGTGCCAGCAGCGCGCCCAGGGCGAACACTGAAGCTTTCTTT. Protein product: CASSAPRANTEAFF. The variable domain in full, with the rest retrieved from reference TRBV5-6 and TRBJ1-1, is DAGVTQSPTHLIKTRGQQVTLRCSPKSGHDTVSWYQQALGQGPQFIFQYYEEEERQRGNFPDRFSGHQFPNYSSELNVNALLLGDSALYLCASSAPRANTEAFFGQGTRLTVV.

The genes are TRBV2 and TRBJ2-3; TRBD2 matches 9 bases. Losses at the gene ends were 7 bases for V and 3 bases for J; bases not matched to a gene: 5. CDR3 length equals 14 residues. Germline V gene sequence: CDR1 SNHLY, CDR2 FYNNEI. Here the CDR3 reads CASKEREVTDTQYF. CDR3 nucleotide sequence: TGTGCCAGCAAAGAGCGGGAGGTGACAGATACGCAGTATTTT.

V and J are TRBV5-4 and TRBJ1-1; a possible D gene is TRBD1 (5 bases). Trimming shortened V by 4 bases and J by 4 bases, and 11 bases separated the two germline ends. This CDR3 has 13 residues. Per the germline V gene, CDR1 is SGHNT and CDR2 is YYREEE (reference sequence). CDR3 sequence: CASSDGGSTEAFF. As DNA, the CDR3 is TGTGCCAGCAGCGACGGGGGGAGCACTGAAGCTTTCTTT.

This chain connects TRBV29-1 to TRBJ1-4; TRBD1 is a possible D gene (5 bases). The germline CDR1 and CDR2 sequences are SQVTM and ANQGSEA. This CDR3 spans 12 amino acids. The germline V and J ends were trimmed by 6 bases and 6 bases, with 11 bases remaining between them. The CDR3, as DNA: TGCAGCGTCTCCCGGGGGTATGAAAAACTGTTTTTT. Its translation is CSVSRGYEKLFF.

The chain joins TRBV14 to TRBJ2-1; D gene unclear. Trimming took 1 base from V and 8 from J, leaving 9 bases between them. CDR3 length equals 13 residues. Germline-derived CDR1 and CDR2 are SGHDN and FVKESK. This chain's CDR3 is CASSQGLPDEQFF. CDR3 DNA sequence: TGTGCCAGCAGCCAAGGACTCCCCGATGAGCAGTTCTTC.

The J gene is TRBJ2-7, the V gene TRBV2; the D is unclear. The CDR3 is 11 residues long. Germline values: CDR1 SNHLY, CDR2 FYNNEI. V was cut by 5 bases and J by 3 bases, with 5 bases left in between. The CDR3 nucleotides read TGTGCCAGCAGTCCCATCTACGAGCAGTACTTC. Protein product: CASSPIYEQYF. Looking up the rest from reference TRBV2 and TRBJ2-7 gives the full variable domain: EPEVTQTPSHQVTQMGQEVILRCVPISNHLYFYWYRQILGQKVEFLVSFYNNEISEKSEIFDDQFSVERPDGSNFTLKIRSTKLEDSAMYFCASSPIYEQYFGPGTRLTVT.

This clone was counted between two and nine times. The rearrangement uses TRBV7-9 and TRBJ2-5; TRBD2 matches 13 bases. V lost 5 bases and J lost 5; bases outside the gene matches: 5. In germline, CDR1 is SEHNR, CDR2 FQNEAQ (reference sequence). The CDR3 is 15 residues long. The CDR3 nucleotides are TGTGCCAGCAGCCCCGGGACTAGCGGGGAGGAGACCCAGTACTTC. Residues: CASSPGTSGEETQYF.

The chain has TRBV13 and TRBJ2-7, with TRBD2 matching over 8 bases. Germline V gene data show CDR1 as PRHDT and CDR2 as FYEKMQ (reference sequence). The CDR3 spans 17 residues. With 0 bases clipped from V and 0 bases from J, the junction kept 7 bases outside the gene matches. CDR3 sequence: CASSLGPTSGGSYEQYF. The CDR3 bases are TGTGCCAGCAGCTTAGGGCCTACTAGCGGAGGCTCCTACGAGCAGTACTTC.

The V gene is TRBV7-2, the J gene TRBJ2-3, with a possible D match to TRBD2 (7 bases). Germline CDR1 is SGHTA and CDR2 is FQGNSA. This CDR3 contains 17 residues. Deletions cut 4 bases from V and 0 bases from J, with 17 bases between. CDR3 sequence: CASSSPFAGASTDTQYF. The CDR3, as DNA: TGTGCCAGCAGCTCGCCTTTTGCGGGGGCTAGCACAGATACGCAGTATTTT.

The chain combines TRBV4-1 with TRBJ1-1; D is unclear. Germline CDR1 and CDR2: MGHRA and YSYEKL. The CDR3 totals 14 residues. V lost 0 bases and J 2 bases, leaving 7 bases between the germline ends. The CDR3 loop reads CASSQDVSNTEAFF. The CDR3 nucleotides read TGCGCCAGCAGCCAAGACGTCAGTAACACTGAAGCTTTCTTT.

The table lists this clone with a count of one. The V and J genes are TRBV6-5 and TRBJ2-1, with TRBD2 identical over 13 bases. Trimming cost V 6 bases and J 5 bases; bases outside gene matches: 4. Germline V gene sequence: CDR1 MNHEY, CDR2 SVGAGI. The CDR3 extends over 15 amino acids. The CDR3 spells CASRGLAGANNEQFF. CDR3 nucleotides: TGTGCCAGCAGAGGACTAGCGGGAGCTAACAATGAGCAGTTCTTC.

The J gene is TRBJ1-5, the V gene TRBV19; weak D call: TRBD1 (6 bases). Germline values: CDR1 LNHDA, CDR2 SQIVND (reference sequence). V dropped 6 bases and J dropped 1 base, with 13 bases sitting between them. This CDR3 is built from 15 residues. DNA of the CDR3: TGTGCCAGTAGACTTACAGGGCCCAGCAATCAGCCCCAGCATTTT. Translated: CASRLTGPSNQPQHF. Together with reference TRBV19 and TRBJ1-5, the CDR3 gives the full variable domain: DGGITQSPKYLFRKEGQNVTLSCEQNLNHDAMYWYRQDPGQGLRLIYYSQIVNDFQKGDIAEGYSVSREKKESFPLTVTSAQKNPTAFYLCASRLTGPSNQPQHFGDGTRLSIL.

DNA of the CDR3: TGTGCCTGGAGTGCGACTAGCGGGAGAAAGGATACGCAGTATTTT. It codes for CAWSATSGRKDTQYF. The chain uses TRBV30 and TRBJ2-3; 12 bases map to TRBD2. V trimming: 1 base; J trimming: 6 bases; junction bases outside the gene matches: 5. The V gene's germline CDR1 is GTSNPN and CDR2 SVGIG (reference sequence). This CDR3 contains 15 residues.

The chain is built from TRBV6-1 and TRBJ2-7, with 9 bases matching TRBD1. The CDR3 length is 15 residues. J gave up 3 bases and V 2 bases, and 5 bases lay outside the gene matches. The germline gives CDR1 MNHNS, CDR2 SASEGT. The CDR3 DNA follows: TGTGCCAGCAGTGAAAGACAGGGGGGATTCTACGAGCAGTACTTC. Protein product: CASSERQGGFYEQYF.

The chain is built from TRBV13 and TRBJ1-1; no reliable D call. V dropped 3 bases and J dropped 7 bases, with 9 bases sitting between them. The CDR3 is 12 residues long. From germline, CDR1 is PRHDT and CDR2 FYEKMQ (reference sequence). This CDR3 is CASSFKSVEAFF. The CDR3 DNA is TGTGCCAGCAGCTTCAAGTCAGTTGAAGCTTTCTTT.

The gene calls are TRBV11-2 and TRBJ1-1, with unresolved D. The CDR3 runs to 16 residues. CDR1 SGHAT and CDR2 FQNNGV come from the germline V gene. V lost 3 bases to trimming and J lost 2 bases, with 16 bases between them. DNA for the CDR3: TGTGCCAGCAGCTTCCCAGGATTTGACCAAAACACTGAAGCTTTCTTT. Protein sequence: CASSFPGFDQNTEAFF.

Remarks on this clone: This sample also contains other DNA sequences that code for the same CDR3. The V call is TRBV6-1, the J call TRBJ1-2; unclear D gene. V lost 3 bases to trimming and J lost 0 bases, with 8 bases between them. Germline V lookup: CDR1 MNHNS, CDR2 SASEGT. CDR3 size: 14 residues. The CDR3 bases are TGTGCCAGCAGTGAGGGCGGGTCTAACTATGGCTACACCTTC. Translated: CASSEGGSNYGYTF.

The chain carries TRBV5-1 and TRBJ1-1, with 8 bases matching TRBD1. The germline CDR1 and CDR2 sequences are SGHRS and YFSETQ. The CDR3 totals 16 residues. V dropped 5 bases and J dropped 5; count of bases not matched to a gene: 14. CDR3 loop: CASSVYLTGEGTEAFF. CDR3 coding DNA: TGCGCCAGCAGTGTCTATTTGACAGGGGAAGGGACTGAAGCTTTCTTT.

This chain links TRBV4-2 with TRBJ2-7; TRBD2 agrees at 7 bases. The CDR3 loop spans 18 amino acids. V trimming: 1 base; J trimming: 5 bases; junction bases outside the gene matches: 17. Germline V gene lookup returns CDR1 LGHNA and CDR2 YNFKEQ. CDR3 DNA: TGTGCCAGCAGCCAAGTCTCCCCCTATGGGGGGGGGTTCGACGAGCAGTACTTC. It codes for CASSQVSPYGGGFDEQYF.

The rearrangement joins TRBV19 to TRBJ1-2; weak D call: TRBD1 (5 bases). Germline-derived CDR1 and CDR2 are LNHDA and SQIVND (reference sequence). Trimming took off 5 bases at V and 0 bases at J, with 10 bases between the two ends. This CDR3 has 14 residues. The CDR3 sequence is CASSLRTPNYGYTF. The CDR3, as DNA: TGTGCCAGTAGTTTGCGGACACCTAACTATGGCTACACCTTC.

CDR3 sequence reads: CASSRRDRGRAGANVLTF. The CDR3 DNA reads as TGTGCCAGCAGCCGCCGGGACAGGGGGCGCGCTGGGGCCAACGTCCTGACTTTC. The chain recombines TRBV27 with TRBJ2-6; 12 nucleotides agree with TRBD1. Germline V gene lookup returns CDR1 MNHEY and CDR2 SMNVEV (reference sequence). With 6 bases clipped from V and 2 bases from J, the junction kept 8 bases outside the gene matches. This CDR3 has 18 residues.

The chain links TRBV10-3 to TRBJ2-5, with 8 nucleotides matching TRBD2. With V trimmed by 8 bases and J by 2 bases, 10 bases remained unmatched. Germline CDR1 ENHRY, CDR2 SYGVKD. The CDR3 loop spans 15 amino acids. CDR3 sequence: CAIGESGGNQETQYF. CDR3 nucleotide sequence: TGTGCCATCGGGGAAAGCGGGGGTAATCAAGAGACCCAGTACTTC.

This clone was recorded only once. The CDR3 protein is CASSSLAGGNNEQFF. CDR3 DNA: TGTGCCAGCAGCTCCTTAGCGGGGGGAAACAATGAGCAGTTCTTC. This sequence joins TRBV11-3 and TRBJ2-1; TRBD2 aligns across 10 bases. Germline lookup yields CDR1 SGHNT and CDR2 YENEEA. The CDR3 sequence is 15 residues long. V shed 4 bases and J 5 bases; nucleotides not matched to a gene: 5.

V gene TRBV27 combines with J gene TRBJ2-3; D ambiguous. Germline V gene sequence: CDR1 MNHEY, CDR2 SMNVEV (reference sequence). The CDR3 totals 13 residues. With 1 base removed from V and 3 bases from J, the gap between germline ends came to 5 bases. DNA of the CDR3: TGTGCCAGCAGTTTATTCAGAACAGATACGCAGTATTTT. It yields the protein CASSLFRTDTQYF.